Detailed here is one T cell receptor beta chain. The V end lost 4 bases, the J end lost 5 bases, and 6 bases lay between the germline ends. Germline lookup yields CDR1 KGHSH and CDR2 LQKENI. CDR3 length equals 12 residues. This sample was included in a study of control samples from healthy donors and cancer patients. Here immunoSEQ multiplex PCR was the method, and the copy in TCRdb shows in-frame clones only, minus some. Found here are about 120,000 clones, 85% to 90% of them singletons; the top ten hold roughly 12%. The chain combines TRBV18 with TRBJ2-1; D call uncertain. The TCR comes from a man aged 30 to 45 in good health. The sample taken for sequencing was blood. Here the CDR3 reads CASSHLNNEQFF. In nucleotides, the CDR3 is TGTGCCAGCTCACACCTAAACAATGAGCAGTTCTTC.